The clone carrying this T cell receptor (beta chain) was counted between two and nine times. The data are from a study of Graves' ophthalmopathy and Graves' hyperthyroidism. Overall study context: The authors collected peripheral blood at initial diagnosis, before any treatment.

Clinical symptoms, serum thyroxine, TRAb, thyroid ultrasound and orbital computed tomography were relied on for diagnosis. RNA transcripts served as template for amplifying TCR beta CDR3 sequences. First-round RT-PCR used HTBI primers; second-round multiplex PCR followed. TCRdb called the multiplex PCR reads again in MiXCR, with one record for every CDR3 protein. Of hundreds of thousands of distinct CDR3 sequences in the sample, about 21% were seen once. The length of the CDR3 is 15 residues. J lost 5 bases, V lost 4 bases, and 7 bases had no gene match. Per germline, CDR1 KGHSH and CDR2 LQKENI. The sequenced sample was peripheral blood. This rearrangement joins TRBV18 to TRBJ2-2; 7 nucleotides agree with TRBD1. This clonotype was sampled from a woman in her late teens or twenties with stable Graves' hyperthyroidism. In nucleotides, the CDR3 is TGTGCCAGCTCACTGCGGACAGGCGATACCGGGGAGCTGTTTTTT. Translation gives CASSLRTGDTGELFF.